Below are 7 T cell receptor beta chains sequenced from a single sample in a study of cytomegalovirus exposure and HLA in healthy donors. Primers: 60 Vbeta forward and 13 Jbeta reverse. Measured with immunoSEQ multiplex PCR; TCRdb has only the in-frame clones, and not every one. The sample includes 85,000 to 100,000 clones, roughly 86% of them seen just once. Material for sequencing was PBMCs. These receptors were taken from a man aged 30 to 39 in good health and CMV-seropositive.

V usage is TRBV6-1 and J usage is TRBJ1-5; perhaps TRBD1 as D (6 bases). The germline gives CDR1 MNHNS, CDR2 SASEGT. The CDR3 runs 15 residues. V was pared by 0 bases and J by 7 bases, with 13 bases between. Written as DNA, the CDR3 is TGTGCCAGCAGTGAAGCGGGTCTCAGGGGACAGCCCCAGCATTTT. Amino acid sequence: CASSEAGLRGQPQHF.

The V gene is TRBV19, the J gene TRBJ1-5, with TRBD1 matching over 9 bases. CDR1 is LNHDA and CDR2 is SQIVND in the germline V gene (reference sequence). V trimming: 10 bases; J trimming: 6 bases; junction bases outside the gene matches: 10. The CDR3 is 14 residues long. DNA of the CDR3: TGTGCCACTCTGGACAGGGGAACATCTCAGCCCCAGCATTTT. Residues: CATLDRGTSQPQHF.

The chain joins TRBV28 to TRBJ2-7, with D possibly being TRBD1 (6 bases). Trimming stripped 3 bases from V and 6 bases from J, with 15 bases between. From germline, CDR1 is MDHEN and CDR2 SYDVKM. This CDR3 comprises 14 residues. The CDR3 DNA is TGTGCCAGCAGTTTCAGGGGAAGGCTGACCGAGCAGTACTTC. Translation gives CASSFRGRLTEQYF. Filled out from reference TRBV28 and TRBJ2-7, the complete variable domain reads DVKVTQSSRYLVKRTGEKVFLECVQDMDHENMFWYRQDPGLGLRLIYFSYDVKMKEKGDIPEGYSVSREKKERFSLILESASTNQTSMYLCASSFRGRLTEQYFGPGTRLTVT.

V and J are TRBV7-9 and TRBJ1-1, with a weak D call TRBD1 (6 bases). The V and J ends lost 6 bases and 0 bases respectively, with 17 bases between them. CDR1 is SEHNR, CDR2 FQNEAQ, per germline (reference sequence). The CDR3 sequence is 16 residues long. The CDR3 reads CASSSTSTGMNTEAFF. In DNA form, the CDR3 reads TGTGCCAGCAGTTCGACGTCGACAGGCATGAACACTGAAGCTTTCTTT.

The chain uses TRBV5-1 and TRBJ2-6; no definite D call. Trimming pared 1 base from V and 0 bases from J, leaving 8 bases between. The CDR3 is made up of 16 amino acids. CDR1 SGHRS and CDR2 YFSETQ come from the germline V gene. The CDR3, as DNA: TGCGCCAGCAGCTTGAGCGAGAGCTCTGGGGCCAACGTCCTGACTTTC. Translated: CASSLSESSGANVLTF. Based on the CDR3 plus reference TRBV5-1 and TRBJ2-6, the full variable domain is KAGVTQTPRYLIKTRGQQVTLSCSPISGHRSVSWYQQTPGQGLQFLFEYFSETQRNKGNFPGRFSGRQFSNSRSEMNVSTLELGDSALYLCASSLSESSGANVLTFGAGSRLTVL.

V and J are TRBV7-2 and TRBJ1-1; TRBD1 aligns across 7 bases. The CDR3 runs 12 residues. CDR1 and CDR2 (germline): SGHTA, FQGNSA. The ends lost 5 bases at V and 8 bases at J; junction bases unmatched: 5. As DNA, the CDR3 is TGTGCCAGCAGCCGACAGGGAGACGAAGCTTTCTTT. Its protein product is CASSRQGDEAFF.

V usage is TRBV27 and J usage is TRBJ2-2; 7 bases align to TRBD1. Germline trimming cut 6 bases from V and 2 bases from J; bases unmatched to any gene: 12. This CDR3 comprises 17 residues. Germline V gives CDR1 MNHEY, CDR2 SMNVEV (reference sequence). As DNA, the CDR3 is TGTGCCAGCAGGACTACCCACAGGGGAATCAACACCGGGGAGCTGTTTTTT. Protein product: CASRTTHRGINTGELFF.